This is a list of T cell receptor beta chains from one sample in a study of blood T cell repertoires in COVID-19. Data came from immunoSEQ multiplex PCR; TCRdb stores just in-frame clones and leaves some out. The sample contains 98,000 or so clones, about nine tenths of which appear only once. The source material was peripheral blood. The source of these receptors is a man between 45 and 60 years old with acute or convalescent COVID-19. Each CDR3 is given with its conserved first and last residue. A clone size is listed for some rows: how often the clone was seen (once, few, many), or a class if it is expanded.

clone size | CDR3 length | V gene | CDR3 protein
. | 14 | TRBV6-2/TRBV6-3 | CASSPGTGGFEQYF
. | 20 | TRBV10-3 | CAISESDRDTRLGEVDEQFF
. | 15 | TRBV5-1 | CASSLVRSGRHEQFF
. | 13 | TRBV6-5 | CASSYSMRLGAFF
. | 16 | TRBV7-8 | CASSPGTSGRYNEQFF
. | 15 | TRBV11-2 | CASSLGSGARYEQYF
. | 21 | TRBV5-1 | CASSPLPRGAQLRSGANVLTF
. | 16 | TRBV30 | CAWSQGIGGSTGELFF
few | 13 | TRBV9 | CASSRRPGETQYF
. | 14 | TRBV7-8 | CASSSRQGIQPQHF
. | 14 | TRBV10-3 | CATSDRGLSYEQYF
. | 16 | TRBV28 | CASGIPQDSGANVLTF
. | 13 | TRBV25-1 | CASSEQGPHTQYF
. | 15 | TRBV5-4 | CASSSSVKHGNIQYF
. | 14 | TRBV11-3 | CASSRHKNTGELFF
. | 15 | TRBV11-2 | CASSRGSVRAGELFF
. | 14 | TRBV13 | CASSLASHRVGYTF
. | 13 | TRBV5-1 | CASGQGADTEAFF
. | 15 | TRBV18 | CASSLNQRPGDEQYF
. | 15 | TRBV5-5 | CASSLISGDSRGQFF
few | 15 | TRBV11-2 | CASSRLKGLAHEQYF
. | 17 | TRBV27 | CASSLSFQGWGNQPQHF
. | 15 | TRBV5-6 | CASSLGAGFTDTQYF
. | 16 | TRBV28 | CASNARQGRGKNIQYF
. | 14 | TRBV5-4 | CASSLGGRFNEQFF
. | 14 | TRBV20-1 | CSASTSDNTYEQYF
once | 14 | TRBV24-1 | CATSDLGGRGEQFF
. | 16 | TRBV29-1 | CSVEVGEGVGTGELFF
. | 16 | TRBV18 | CASSPQGPSHADTQYF
. | 15 | TRBV30 | CAWSSGSFPYNEQFF
. | 16 | TRBV4-2 | CASVGTSGAGANVLTF
. | 13 | TRBV28 | CASGDRGGQPQHF
. | 15 | TRBV30 | CAWSRTGSSGNTIYF
. | 16 | TRBV5-4 | CASSLGLAGAHGELFF
. | 16 | TRBV5-1 | CASSFSGQGANTEAFF